One sample yielded the 16 T cell receptor beta chains listed below, sequenced in a study of shared clonotypes between healthy human individuals (dated by TCRdb to 2020 to 2022). The library came from the immunoSEQ multiplex PCR assay. Not all clones reach the TCRdb copy of this immuneACCESS table, which keeps in-frame sequences only. Checked studies attribute under half of the gap to unresolved V genes and leave the rest unexplained. Across this sample there are roughly 1,500,000 clones, with 95% to 99% seen only once. The ten largest clonotypes hold around 0.47% of the sample. The sequenced sample consisted of naive CD4+ T cells sorted from blood. The sample's cell subset or site label, decoded: CD45RA+ positively selected. Receptors were obtained from a man aged 25-40 years in good health.

The chain carries TRBV7-9 and TRBJ2-7, with 8 positions matching TRBD1. CDR1 SEHNR and CDR2 FQNEAQ come from the germline V gene (reference sequence). Trimming at V came to 4 bases and at J to 3 bases, leaving 5 bases not matched to a gene. This CDR3 spans 14 amino acids. In DNA, the CDR3 is TGTGCCAGCAGCTCATGGACAGGGCTCTACGAGCAGTACTTC. This translates into CASSSWTGLYEQYF. Using reference TRBV7-9 and TRBJ2-7 for the parts outside the CDR3, the full variable domain is DTGVSQNPRHKITKRGQNVTFRCDPISEHNRLYWYRQTLGQGPEFLTYFQNEAQLEKSRLLSDRFSAERPKGSFSTLEIQRTEQGDSAMYLCASSSWTGLYEQYFGPGTRLTVT.

Turning to this clone: In the same sample, other DNA sequences code for this CDR3. The chain carries TRBV20-1 and TRBJ2-3; D remains unclear. The CDR3 length is 11 residues. Germline CDR1 reads DFQATT; CDR2 reads SNEGSKA (reference sequence). Trimming removed 3 bases at V and 6 bases at J, with 7 bases between. CDR3 nucleotides: TGCAGTGCTAGTTCGGTGGATACGCAGTATTTT. Its translation is CSASSVDTQYF.

This rearrangement joins TRBV5-5 to TRBJ2-1; 7 bases fit TRBD1. Germline V CDR1 and CDR2: SGHKS, YYEKEE (reference sequence). Germline trimming cut 1 base from V and 6 bases from J; bases unmatched to any gene: 7. The CDR3 runs 15 residues. The CDR3 here is CASSLKIGGGNEQFF. The CDR3 DNA follows: TGTGCCAGCAGCTTGAAGATAGGGGGCGGCAATGAGCAGTTCTTC.

The chain recombines TRBV5-1 with TRBJ1-1; no clear D. Germline V lookup: CDR1 SGHRS, CDR2 YFSETQ. The V end lost 0 bases, the J end lost 7 bases, and 13 bases lay between the germline ends. The CDR3 extends over 14 amino acids. The CDR3 loop is CASSLGGSGSEAFF. CDR3 DNA: TGCGCCAGCAGCTTGGGTGGTAGTGGCAGTGAAGCTTTCTTT. Filled out from reference TRBV5-1 and TRBJ1-1, the complete variable domain reads KAGVTQTPRYLIKTRGQQVTLSCSPISGHRSVSWYQQTPGQGLQFLFEYFSETQRNKGNFPGRFSGRQFSNSRSEMNVSTLELGDSALYLCASSLGGSGSEAFFGQGTRLTVV.

The chain is built from TRBV25-1 and TRBJ2-7; perhaps D is TRBD1 or TRBD2 (5 bases each). CDR1 is MGHDK and CDR2 is SYGVNS in the germline V gene. The CDR3 loop spans 15 amino acids. The ends were cut back, 4 bases at V and 2 bases at J, with 15 bases in the middle. This chain's CDR3 is CASSAGPRRTYEQYF. The CDR3, as DNA: TGTGCCAGCAGTGCGGGACCTCGAAGGACCTACGAGCAGTACTTC.

The genes are TRBV18 and TRBJ2-7; 10 positions match TRBD2. The CDR3 runs 16 residues. Germline CDR1 and CDR2: KGHSH and LQKENI. The trim removed 2 bases at V and 0 bases at J, leaving 4 bases unmatched. CDR3 residues: CASSPKGTSDSYEQYF. The DNA of the CDR3 is TGTGCCAGCTCACCAAAGGGGACTAGCGACTCCTACGAGCAGTACTTC.

V and J are TRBV28 and TRBJ1-2; the D is unclear. Germline CDR1 reads MDHEN; CDR2 reads SYDVKM. Trimming pared 2 bases from V and 2 bases from J, leaving 12 bases between. The CDR3 covers 15 residues. The CDR3 region has the DNA TGTGCCAGCAGTTTACTGGGGATGAGGAACTATGGCTACACCTTC. This encodes CASSLLGMRNYGYTF.

The chain joins TRBV5-3 to TRBJ2-7; D is uncertain. Being an ORF, TRBV5-3 has a function that is uncertain. The ends were cut back, 1 base at V and 4 bases at J, with 15 bases in the middle. CDR3 length: 15 amino acids. CDR3 sequence (DNA): TGTGCCAGAAGCTTGAGTGCGGCCTCCTTTTACGAGCAGTACTTC. Translated: CARSLSAASFYEQYF.

This chain uses TRBV5-4 with TRBJ2-2; 10 bases are a match to TRBD1. CDR1 and CDR2 from the germline V gene are SGHNT and YYREEE (reference sequence). The CDR3 sequence is 16 residues long. The ends lost 5 bases at V and 4 bases at J; junction bases unmatched: 8. CDR3 region: CASSQGQGRVTGELFF. CDR3 DNA: TGTGCCAGCAGTCAGGGACAGGGGAGGGTCACCGGGGAGCTGTTTTTT.

The gene calls are TRBV30 and TRBJ2-7, with TRBD2 matching 13 bases. With 3 bases clipped from V and 3 bases from J, the junction kept 8 bases outside the gene matches. The germline V gene has CDR1 GTSNPN and CDR2 SVGIG (reference sequence). This CDR3 has 16 amino acids. The DNA for the CDR3 is TGTGCCTGGAGGTCAACCGGGACTAGCGGGATCTACGAGCAGTACTTC. Translated: CAWRSTGTSGIYEQYF.

The V and J genes are TRBV2 and TRBJ2-1; TRBD2 agrees at 7 bases. The CDR3 contains 17 residues. Trimming took 2 bases from V and 4 from J; bases not matched to a gene: 11. Per germline, CDR1 SNHLY and CDR2 FYNNEI. For the CDR3, the DNA is TGTGCCAGCAGTGAATGGGGCGGGAGTAACCTTTACAATGAGCAGTTCTTC. It codes for CASSEWGGSNLYNEQFF. Looking up the rest from reference TRBV2 and TRBJ2-1 gives the full variable domain: EPEVTQTPSHQVTQMGQEVILRCVPISNHLYFYWYRQILGQKVEFLVSFYNNEISEKSEIFDDQFSVERPDGSNFTLKIRSTKLEDSAMYFCASSEWGGSNLYNEQFFGPGTRLTVL.

The chain has TRBV18 and TRBJ1-1; 9 bases align to TRBD1. The CDR3 extends over 15 amino acids. Germline CDR1 is KGHSH and CDR2 is LQKENI. Trimming at V came to 0 bases and at J to 4 bases, leaving 3 bases not matched to a gene. In DNA form, the CDR3 reads TGTGCCAGCTCACCACCGCGGACAGGGGTCACTGAAGCTTTCTTT. Translated, it gives CASSPPRTGVTEAFF.

CDR3 DNA sequence: TGCGCCAGCAGCCCCAACCTCGGGGGCTCTCTTAATGGCTACACCTTC. Translating it yields CASSPNLGGSLNGYTF. This chain uses TRBV4-3 with TRBJ1-2, with D perhaps matching TRBD1 (6 bases). The CDR3 spans 16 residues. Trimming shortened V by 4 bases and J by 6 bases, and 21 bases separated the two germline ends. The germline gives CDR1 LGHNA, CDR2 YSLEER.

This chain uses TRBV7-2 with TRBJ2-5; unclear D gene. Germline assignment: CDR1 SGHTA and CDR2 FQGNSA. Trimming took 0 bases from V and 5 from J, leaving 4 bases between them. The CDR3 extends over 12 amino acids. The CDR3 region has the DNA TGTGCCAGCAGCTTAGCGACGGAGACCCAGTACTTC. This gives the protein CASSLATETQYF.

This chain links TRBV28 with TRBJ1-4; D perhaps matches TRBD1 (6 bases). Germline loops: CDR1 MDHEN, CDR2 SYDVKM. CDR3 length equals 15 residues. Trimming took off 6 bases at V and 7 bases at J, with 18 bases between the two ends. For the CDR3, the DNA is TGTGCCAGCAGGGAAAGACAGGTCGGCCGTGAAAAACTGTTTTTT. Translation: CASRERQVGREKLFF.

As to this clone: The same CDR3 also results from other DNA sequences found in this sample. The chain uses TRBV28 and TRBJ2-7; TRBD2 agrees at 9 bases. This CDR3 is built from 15 residues. The germline V gene encodes CDR1 MDHEN and CDR2 SYDVKM. V gave up 1 base and J gave up 0 bases; unmatched junction bases: 1. The CDR3 spells CASSLLAGVSYEQYF. CDR3 sequence (DNA): TGTGCCAGCAGTTTATTAGCGGGAGTCTCCTACGAGCAGTACTTC.